This T cell receptor (beta chain) was obtained from a study of CD8+CD57+ T cells in acquired aplastic anemia (dated by TCRdb to the late 2010s). For context, the study as a whole: A mean of around 3.2 ug of DNA, ranging from about 0.19 to 27.4 ug, was extracted from sorted CD4+ and CD8+ cells. CD8+CD57+ expansion was defined as a frequency above the mean frequency observed in healthy subjects.

Flow cytometry had shown CD8+CD57+ cell expansion in the patients selected for sequencing. Severe acquired aplastic anemia was diagnosed in all patients according to International Study of Aplastic Anemia and Agranulocytosis and Camitta criteria. At the time blood was sampled, none of the patients had received any therapy. In the study, sorted CD4+ and CD8+ blood T cells from patients with severe aplastic anemia and from healthy subjects underwent deep sequencing of TCR repertoires. Patients were enrolled under clinicaltrials.gov protocols 00001620, 01623167, 00001397, 00071045, 00081523 and 00961064 in the USA. Ficoll-Paque density gradient centrifugation was used to isolate peripheral blood mononuclear cells. Before DNA extraction, CD4+ and CD8+ T cells were sorted by FACS or by magnetic beads. TCR beta VDJ combination and CDR3 sequence profiling used genomic DNA as the template. TCR repertoire sequencing was run on an Illumina HiSeq 2000. From the authors' description of their analysis: Repertoire assessment relied on Simpson's diversity index, CDR3 size and DJ length profiles, and TRBV/TRBJ rearrangement plots. The most abundant DNA sequence in the deep sequencing data was defined as the immunodominant clone. CDR3 amino acid sequences were screened for sharing across subjects and compared with published repertoires and the VDJdb database. TCRdb redid the processing of the public reads, applying fastp at Q25 and MiXCR, and retained in-frame beta chains. Each entry merges the rows of one CDR3 protein and shows their most common DNA and genes. The V and J calls come from TCRdb's annotation, not from the publication. The table for this sample lists 120,000 or so distinct CDR3 sequences; approximately 40% of them were counted only once. The leading ten clones occupy 2% to 3% of the sample.

Study-level results and caveats: Between patients and healthy controls, no significant difference in CD8+ Simpson's diversity was found (P=0.060). Some 30 CD8+ CDR3 sequences were found to be shared between patients and controls, but these sequences appeared to be highly expressed in patients and within the immunodominant clones of the patients.

The germline V gene (reference sequence) specifies LNHDA as CDR1 and SQIVND as CDR2. V trim: 7 bases; J trim: 0 bases; unmatched bases: 4. From cysteine to phenylalanine, the CDR3 is 14 amino acids long. Kept here is only the CDR3 DNA, which spans 42 bases and is read in frame from base 1. This clonotype was recorded at least ten times. Its target antigen remains unknown. Per-nucleotide qualities are absent, and no much larger clonotype sits a single base away. Sequenced sample: sorted CD4+, CD8+, or CD8+CD57+ T cells (not recorded which) from PBMCs. Recombination joined TRBV19 with TRBJ2-3; TRBD1 lines up with 7 middle nucleotides. The sequence was collected from a human donor with aplastic anemia. The nucleotides read TGTGCCAGTACGCCGGGACAGAGCACAGATACGCAGTATTTT. It encodes CASTPGQSTDTQYF. Where the CDR3 stops, the reference TRBV19 and TRBJ2-3 genes take over; the full variable domain is DGGITQSPKYLFRKEGQNVTLSCEQNLNHDAMYWYRQDPGQGLRLIYYSQIVNDFQKGDIAEGYSVSREKKESFPLTVTSAQKNPTAFYLCASTPGQSTDTQYFGPGTRLTVL.